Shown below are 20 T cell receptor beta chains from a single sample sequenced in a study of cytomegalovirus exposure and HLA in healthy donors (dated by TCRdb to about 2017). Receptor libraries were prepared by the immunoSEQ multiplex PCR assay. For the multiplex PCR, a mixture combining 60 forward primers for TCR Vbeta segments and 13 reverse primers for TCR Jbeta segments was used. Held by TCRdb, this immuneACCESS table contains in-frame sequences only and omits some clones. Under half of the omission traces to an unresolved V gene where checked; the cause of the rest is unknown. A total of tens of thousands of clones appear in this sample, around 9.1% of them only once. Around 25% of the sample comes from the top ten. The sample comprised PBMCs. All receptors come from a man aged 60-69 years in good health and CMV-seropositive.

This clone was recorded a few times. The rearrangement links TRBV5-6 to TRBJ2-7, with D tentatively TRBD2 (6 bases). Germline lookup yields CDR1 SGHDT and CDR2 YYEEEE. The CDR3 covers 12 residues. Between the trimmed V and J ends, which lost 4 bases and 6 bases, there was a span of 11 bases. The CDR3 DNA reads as TGTGCCAGCAGCACTAGCTGGACCGAGCAGTACTTC. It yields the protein CASSTSWTEQYF.

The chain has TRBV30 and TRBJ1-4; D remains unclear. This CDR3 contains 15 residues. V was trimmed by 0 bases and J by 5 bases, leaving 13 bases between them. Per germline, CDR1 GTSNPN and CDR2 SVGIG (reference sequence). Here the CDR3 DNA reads TGTGCCTGGAGTGTAGATCGGTCCCTAAATGAAAAACTGTTTTTT. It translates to CAWSVDRSLNEKLFF.

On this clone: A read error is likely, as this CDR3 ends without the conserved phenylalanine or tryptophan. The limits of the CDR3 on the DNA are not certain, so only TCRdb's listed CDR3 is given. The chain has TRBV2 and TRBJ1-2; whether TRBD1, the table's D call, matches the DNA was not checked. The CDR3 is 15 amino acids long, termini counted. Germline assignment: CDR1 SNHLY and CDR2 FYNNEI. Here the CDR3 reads CARDLRGRDLYGHTL.

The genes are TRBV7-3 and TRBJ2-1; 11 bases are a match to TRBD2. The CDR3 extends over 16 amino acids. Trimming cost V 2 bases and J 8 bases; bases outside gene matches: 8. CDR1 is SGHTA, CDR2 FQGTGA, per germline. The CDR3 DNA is TGTGCCAGCAGCTTATTTCATACTAGCGGGGGCTATGAGCAGTTCTTC. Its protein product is CASSLFHTSGGYEQFF.

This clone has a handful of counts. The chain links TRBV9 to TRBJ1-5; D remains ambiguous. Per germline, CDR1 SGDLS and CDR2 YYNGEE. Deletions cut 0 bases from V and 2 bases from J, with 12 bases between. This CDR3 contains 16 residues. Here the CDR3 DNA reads TGTGCCAGCAGCGTAGAACCCAATATAGGCAATCAGCCCCAGCATTTT. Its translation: CASSVEPNIGNQPQHF.

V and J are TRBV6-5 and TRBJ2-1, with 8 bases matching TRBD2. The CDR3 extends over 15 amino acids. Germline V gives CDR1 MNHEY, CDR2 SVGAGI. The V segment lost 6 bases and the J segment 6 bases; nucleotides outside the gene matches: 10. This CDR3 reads CASRSAGGALNEQFF. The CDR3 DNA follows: TGTGCCAGCAGATCTGCCGGGGGGGCGCTCAATGAGCAGTTCTTC.

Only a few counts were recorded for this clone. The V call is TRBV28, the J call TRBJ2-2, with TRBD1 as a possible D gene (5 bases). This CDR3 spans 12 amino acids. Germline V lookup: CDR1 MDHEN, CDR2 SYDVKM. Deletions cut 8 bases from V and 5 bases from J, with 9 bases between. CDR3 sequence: CASLRGTGELFF. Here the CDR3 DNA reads TGTGCCAGCTTAAGGGGAACCGGGGAGCTGTTTTTT.

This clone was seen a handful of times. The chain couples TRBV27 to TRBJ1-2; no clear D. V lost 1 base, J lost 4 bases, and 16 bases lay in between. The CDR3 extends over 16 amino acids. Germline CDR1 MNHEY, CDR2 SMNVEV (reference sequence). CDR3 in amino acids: CASSLFPTQRAYGYTF. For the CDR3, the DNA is TGTGCCAGCAGTTTATTCCCCACACAGAGGGCCTATGGCTACACCTTC.

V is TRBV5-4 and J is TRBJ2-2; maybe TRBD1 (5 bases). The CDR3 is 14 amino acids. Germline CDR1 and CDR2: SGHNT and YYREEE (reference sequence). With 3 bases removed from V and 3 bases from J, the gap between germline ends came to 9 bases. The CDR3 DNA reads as TGTGCCAGCAGCTCCACAGGTTACACCGGGGAGCTGTTTTTT. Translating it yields CASSSTGYTGELFF.

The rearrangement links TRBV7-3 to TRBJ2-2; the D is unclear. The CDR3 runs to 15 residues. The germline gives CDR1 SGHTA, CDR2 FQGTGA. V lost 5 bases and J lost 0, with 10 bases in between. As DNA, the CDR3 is TGTGCCAGCAGCGCCGGCCTAGCGAACACCGGGGAGCTGTTTTTT. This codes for CASSAGLANTGELFF.

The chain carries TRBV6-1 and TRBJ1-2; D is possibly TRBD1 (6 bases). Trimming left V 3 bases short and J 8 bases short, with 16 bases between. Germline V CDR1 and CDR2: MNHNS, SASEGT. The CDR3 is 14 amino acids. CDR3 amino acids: CASSEGAGRGGYTF. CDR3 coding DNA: TGTGCCAGCAGTGAGGGGGCTGGCAGGGGAGGCTACACCTTC.

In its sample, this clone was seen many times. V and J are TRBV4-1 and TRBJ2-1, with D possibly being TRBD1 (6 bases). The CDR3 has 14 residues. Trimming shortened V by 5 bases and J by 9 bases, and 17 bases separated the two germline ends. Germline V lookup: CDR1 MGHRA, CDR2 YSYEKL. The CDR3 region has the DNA TGCGCCAGCAGCGACAGGACGAAGGACGGTGAGCAGTTCTTC. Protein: CASSDRTKDGEQFF.

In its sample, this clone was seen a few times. This chain's CDR3 is CAISEYGQGSTGELFF. CDR3 DNA sequence: TGTGCCATCAGTGAGTACGGACAGGGGAGCACCGGGGAGCTGTTTTTT. The chain links TRBV10-3 to TRBJ2-2; TRBD1 matches at 9 bases. Germline CDR1 and CDR2: ENHRY and SYGVKD. This CDR3 has 16 residues. J lost 4 bases, V lost 1 base, and 4 bases had no gene match.

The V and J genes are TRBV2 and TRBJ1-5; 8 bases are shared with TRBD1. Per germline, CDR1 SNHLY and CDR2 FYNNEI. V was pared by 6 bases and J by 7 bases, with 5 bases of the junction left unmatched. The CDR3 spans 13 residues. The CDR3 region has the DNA TGTGCCAGCAGCGAACAGGGGGGACAGCCCCAGCATTTT. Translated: CASSEQGGQPQHF.

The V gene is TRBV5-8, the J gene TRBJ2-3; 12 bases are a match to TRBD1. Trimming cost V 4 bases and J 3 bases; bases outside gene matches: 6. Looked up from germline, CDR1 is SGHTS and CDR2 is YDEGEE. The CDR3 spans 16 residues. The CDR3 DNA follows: TGTGCCAGCAGCCCAACGGGACAGGGGGCTACAGATACGCAGTATTTT. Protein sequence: CASSPTGQGATDTQYF.

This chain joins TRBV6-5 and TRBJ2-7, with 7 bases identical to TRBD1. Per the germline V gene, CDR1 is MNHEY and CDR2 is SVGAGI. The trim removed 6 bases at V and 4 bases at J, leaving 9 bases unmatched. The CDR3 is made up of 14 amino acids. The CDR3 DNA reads TGTGCCAGCAGACTGACAGGGATGGGGTACGAGCAGTACTTC. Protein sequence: CASRLTGMGYEQYF.

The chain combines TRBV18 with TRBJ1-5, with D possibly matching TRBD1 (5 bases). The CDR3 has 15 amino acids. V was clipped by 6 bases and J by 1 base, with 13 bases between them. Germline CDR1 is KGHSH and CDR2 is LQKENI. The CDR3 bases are TGTGCCAGCTCCCTTGAAGCAGGGAGCAATCAGCCCCAGCATTTT. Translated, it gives CASSLEAGSNQPQHF.

The CDR3 protein is CASSNQKNTEAFF. The CDR3 DNA sequence: TGTGCCAGTAGTAATCAGAAGAACACTGAAGCTTTCTTT. V is TRBV19 and J is TRBJ1-1; D not certain. V was trimmed by 4 bases and J by 1 base, leaving 7 bases between them. The CDR3 loop spans 13 amino acids. CDR1 and CDR2 (germline): LNHDA, SQIVND (reference sequence). Drawing the rest from reference TRBV19 and TRBJ1-1, the complete variable domain is DGGITQSPKYLFRKEGQNVTLSCEQNLNHDAMYWYRQDPGQGLRLIYYSQIVNDFQKGDIAEGYSVSREKKESFPLTVTSAQKNPTAFYLCASSNQKNTEAFFGQGTRLTVV.

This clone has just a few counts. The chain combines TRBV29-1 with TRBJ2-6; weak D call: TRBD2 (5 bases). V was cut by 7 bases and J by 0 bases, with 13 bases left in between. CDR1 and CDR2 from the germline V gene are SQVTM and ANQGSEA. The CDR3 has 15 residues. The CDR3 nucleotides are TGCAGCGCCCAGAGGCTAGCCTCTGGGGCCAACGTCCTGACTTTC. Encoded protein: CSAQRLASGANVLTF. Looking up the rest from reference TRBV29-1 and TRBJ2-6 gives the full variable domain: SAVISQKPSRDICQRGTSLTIQCQVDSQVTMMFWYRQQPGQSLTLIATANQGSEATYESGFVIDKFPISRPNLTFSTLTVSNMSPEDSSIYLCSAQRLASGANVLTFGAGSRLTVL.

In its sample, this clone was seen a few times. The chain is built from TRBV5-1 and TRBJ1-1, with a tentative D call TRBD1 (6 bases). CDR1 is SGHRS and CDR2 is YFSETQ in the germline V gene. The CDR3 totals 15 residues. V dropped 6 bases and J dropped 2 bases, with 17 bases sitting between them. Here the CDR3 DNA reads TGCGCCAGCACCCCCGGGGCACAGGGCAACACTGAAGCTTTCTTT. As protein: CASTPGAQGNTEAFF.